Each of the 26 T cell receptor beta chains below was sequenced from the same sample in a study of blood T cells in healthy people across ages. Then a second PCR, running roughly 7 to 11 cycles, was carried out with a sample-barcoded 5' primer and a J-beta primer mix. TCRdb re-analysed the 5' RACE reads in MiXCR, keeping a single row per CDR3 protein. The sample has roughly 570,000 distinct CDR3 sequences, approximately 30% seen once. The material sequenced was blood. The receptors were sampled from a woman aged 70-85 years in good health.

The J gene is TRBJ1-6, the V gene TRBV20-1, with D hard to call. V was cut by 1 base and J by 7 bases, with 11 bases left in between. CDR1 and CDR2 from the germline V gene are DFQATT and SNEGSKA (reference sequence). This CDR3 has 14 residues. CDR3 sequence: CSARAVIGNSPLHF. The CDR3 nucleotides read TGCAGTGCTAGAGCAGTCATCGGGAATTCACCCCTCCACTTT.

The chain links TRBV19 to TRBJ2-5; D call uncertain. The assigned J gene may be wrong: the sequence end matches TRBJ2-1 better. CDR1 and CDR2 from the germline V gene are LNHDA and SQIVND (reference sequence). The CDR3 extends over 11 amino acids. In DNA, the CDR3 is TGTGCCAGTTTCGCCTACAATGAGCAGTTCTTC. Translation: CASFAYNEQFF.

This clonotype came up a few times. CDR3 protein: CASSDRGKLFF. CDR3 DNA sequence: TGTGCCAGCAGCGACAGGGGAAAACTGTTTTTT. The genes are TRBV12-3 or TRBV12-4 and TRBJ1-4, with 8 nucleotides matching TRBD1. CDR3 length equals 11 residues. Trimming removed 6 bases from V and 10 bases from J; junction bases left unmatched: 1.

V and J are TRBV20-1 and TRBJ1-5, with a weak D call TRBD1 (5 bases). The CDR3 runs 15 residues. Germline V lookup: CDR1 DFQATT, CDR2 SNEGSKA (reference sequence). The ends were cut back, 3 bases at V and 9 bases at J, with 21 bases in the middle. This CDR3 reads CSARASGTSTWPQHF. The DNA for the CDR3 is TGCAGTGCTAGGGCATCCGGGACTTCTACATGGCCCCAGCATTTT.

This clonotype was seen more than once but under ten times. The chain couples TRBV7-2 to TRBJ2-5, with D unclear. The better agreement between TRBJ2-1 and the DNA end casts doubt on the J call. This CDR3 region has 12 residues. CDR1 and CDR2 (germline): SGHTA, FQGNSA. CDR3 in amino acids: CASSPVYNEQFF. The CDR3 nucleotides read TGTGCCAGCAGCCCCGTGTACAATGAGCAGTTCTTC.

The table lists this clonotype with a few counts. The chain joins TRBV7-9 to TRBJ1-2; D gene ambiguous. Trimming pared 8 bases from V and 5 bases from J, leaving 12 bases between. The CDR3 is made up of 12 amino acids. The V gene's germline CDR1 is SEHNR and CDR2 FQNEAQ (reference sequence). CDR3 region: CASGRALYGYTF. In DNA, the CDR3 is TGTGCCAGCGGTCGGGCTCTGTATGGCTACACCTTC.

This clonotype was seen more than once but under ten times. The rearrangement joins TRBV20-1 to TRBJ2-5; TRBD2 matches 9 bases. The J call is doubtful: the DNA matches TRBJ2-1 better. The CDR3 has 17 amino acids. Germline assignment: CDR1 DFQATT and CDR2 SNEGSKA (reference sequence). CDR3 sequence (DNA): TGCAGTGCTAGGGAGCCAGGAGGGGTAGCGGGGGCCAGTGAGCAGTTCTTC. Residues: CSAREPGGVAGASEQFF.

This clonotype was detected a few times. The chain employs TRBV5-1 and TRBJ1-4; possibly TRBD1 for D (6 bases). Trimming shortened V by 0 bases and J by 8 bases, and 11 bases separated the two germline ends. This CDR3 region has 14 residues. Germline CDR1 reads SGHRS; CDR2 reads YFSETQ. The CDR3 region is CASSLVGGTEKLFF. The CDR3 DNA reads TGCGCCAGCAGCTTGGTCGGGGGCACCGAAAAACTGTTTTTT.

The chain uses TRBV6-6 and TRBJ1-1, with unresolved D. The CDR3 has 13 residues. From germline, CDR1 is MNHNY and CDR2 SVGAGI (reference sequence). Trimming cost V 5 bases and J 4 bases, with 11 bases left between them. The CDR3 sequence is CASSRTPITEAFF. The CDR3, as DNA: TGTGCCAGCAGTCGAACCCCGATCACTGAAGCTTTCTTT.

The CDR3 protein is CASSTSATTDTQYF. The DNA for the CDR3 is TGTGCCAGCAGTACTAGCGCCACCACAGATACGCAGTATTTT. V is TRBV6-5 and J is TRBJ2-3, with 7 positions matching TRBD2. J lost 2 bases, V lost 5 bases, and 4 bases had no gene match. CDR3 length: 14 amino acids. The germline V gene encodes CDR1 MNHEY and CDR2 SVGAGI.

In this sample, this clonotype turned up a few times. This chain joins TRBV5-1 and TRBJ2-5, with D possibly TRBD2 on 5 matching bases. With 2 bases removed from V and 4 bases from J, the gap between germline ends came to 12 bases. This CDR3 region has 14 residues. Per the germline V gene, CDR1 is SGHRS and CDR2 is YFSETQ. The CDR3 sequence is CASSFSGSGETQYF. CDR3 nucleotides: TGCGCCAGCAGCTTTTCGGGGTCGGGAGAGACCCAGTACTTC.

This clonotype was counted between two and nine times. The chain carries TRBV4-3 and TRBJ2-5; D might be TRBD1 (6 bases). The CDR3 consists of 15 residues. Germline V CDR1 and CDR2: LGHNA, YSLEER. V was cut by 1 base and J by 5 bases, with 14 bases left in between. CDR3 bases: TGCGCCAGCAGCCAAGTAGGGTCAAGGGGGGAGACCCAGTACTTC. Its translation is CASSQVGSRGETQYF.

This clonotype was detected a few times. CDR3 sequence reads: CASSPGGWQPQHF. The CDR3 DNA reads TGTGCCAGCAGTCCTGGAGGGTGGCAGCCCCAGCATTTT. The chain recombines TRBV6-5 with TRBJ1-5; D is unclear. The CDR3 length is 13 residues. Trimming cost V 5 bases and J 7 bases, with 12 bases left between them. Germline V lookup: CDR1 MNHEY, CDR2 SVGAGI.

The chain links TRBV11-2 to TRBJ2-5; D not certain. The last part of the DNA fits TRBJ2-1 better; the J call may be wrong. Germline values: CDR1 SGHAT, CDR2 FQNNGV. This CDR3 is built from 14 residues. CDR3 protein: CASSLAPLGYEQFF. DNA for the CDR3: TGTGCCAGCAGCTTAGCCCCCCTAGGCTATGAGCAGTTCTTC.

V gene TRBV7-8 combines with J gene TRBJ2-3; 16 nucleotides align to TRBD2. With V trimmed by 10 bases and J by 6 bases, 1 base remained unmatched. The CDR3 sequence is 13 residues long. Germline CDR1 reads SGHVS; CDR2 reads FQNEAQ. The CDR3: CATGLAGGDTQYF. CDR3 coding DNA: TGTGCCACGGGACTAGCGGGGGGGGATACGCAGTATTTT.

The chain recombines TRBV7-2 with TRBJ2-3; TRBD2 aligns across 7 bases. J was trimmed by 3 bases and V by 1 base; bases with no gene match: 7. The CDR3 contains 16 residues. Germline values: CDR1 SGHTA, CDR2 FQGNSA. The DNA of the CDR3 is TGTGCCAGCAGCTTAGTGAGCGGGGCGAGGACAGATACGCAGTATTTT. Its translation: CASSLVSGARTDTQYF.

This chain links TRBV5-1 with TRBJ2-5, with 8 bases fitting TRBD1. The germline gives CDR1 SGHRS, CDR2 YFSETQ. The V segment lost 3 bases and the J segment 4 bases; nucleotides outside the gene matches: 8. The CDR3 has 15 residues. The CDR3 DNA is TGCGCCAGCAGCTCCCTCCCAGGGGGCGGAGAGACCCAGTACTTC. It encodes CASSSLPGGGETQYF.

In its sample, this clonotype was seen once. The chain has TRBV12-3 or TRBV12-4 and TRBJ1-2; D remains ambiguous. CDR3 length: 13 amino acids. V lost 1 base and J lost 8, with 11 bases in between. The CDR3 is CASSLGGDSGYTF. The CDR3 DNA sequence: TGTGCCAGCAGTTTAGGTGGGGATAGCGGCTACACCTTC.

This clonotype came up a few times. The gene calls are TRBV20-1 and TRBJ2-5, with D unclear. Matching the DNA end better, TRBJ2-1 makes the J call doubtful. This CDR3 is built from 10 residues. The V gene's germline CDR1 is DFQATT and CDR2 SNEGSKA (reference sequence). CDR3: CSARLDEQFF. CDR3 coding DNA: TGCAGTGCTAGACTGGATGAGCAGTTCTTC.

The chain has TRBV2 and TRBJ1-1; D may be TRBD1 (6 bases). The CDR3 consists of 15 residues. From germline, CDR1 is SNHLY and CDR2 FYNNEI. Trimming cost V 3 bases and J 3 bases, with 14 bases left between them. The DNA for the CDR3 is TGTGCCAGCAGTGACCCTGAGCAGGGGTACACTGAAGCTTTCTTT. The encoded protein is CASSDPEQGYTEAFF.

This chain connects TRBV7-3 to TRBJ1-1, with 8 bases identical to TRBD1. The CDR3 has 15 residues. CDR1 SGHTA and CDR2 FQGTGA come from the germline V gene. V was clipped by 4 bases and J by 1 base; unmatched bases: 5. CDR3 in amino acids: CASSSDRGPNTEAFF. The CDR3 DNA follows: TGTGCCAGCAGCTCCGACAGGGGCCCGAACACTGAAGCTTTCTTT.

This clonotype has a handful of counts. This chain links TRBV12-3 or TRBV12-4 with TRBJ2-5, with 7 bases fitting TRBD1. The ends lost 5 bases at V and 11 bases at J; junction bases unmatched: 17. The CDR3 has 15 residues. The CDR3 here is CASSAFGQAREEQYF. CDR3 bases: TGTGCCAGCAGTGCCTTCGGACAGGCCCGTGAGGAACAGTACTTC.

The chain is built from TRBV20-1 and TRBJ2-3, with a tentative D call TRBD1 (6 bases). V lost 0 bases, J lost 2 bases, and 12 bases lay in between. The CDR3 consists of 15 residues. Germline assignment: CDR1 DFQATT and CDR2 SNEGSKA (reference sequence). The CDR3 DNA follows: TGCAGTGCTAGAGATCGAAGGACAGCCACAGATACGCAGTATTTT. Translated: CSARDRRTATDTQYF.

This chain's CDR3 is CASSSPGLPRNEQFF. CDR3 nucleotide sequence: TGTGCCAGCAGTTCCCCGGGACTACCTCGGAATGAGCAGTTCTTC. The chain is built from TRBV6-6 and TRBJ2-5, with TRBD2 matching 7 bases. The end of the DNA aligns better with TRBJ2-1, so the J call may be wrong. Germline-derived CDR1 and CDR2 are MNHNY and SVGAGI (reference sequence). The CDR3 covers 15 residues.

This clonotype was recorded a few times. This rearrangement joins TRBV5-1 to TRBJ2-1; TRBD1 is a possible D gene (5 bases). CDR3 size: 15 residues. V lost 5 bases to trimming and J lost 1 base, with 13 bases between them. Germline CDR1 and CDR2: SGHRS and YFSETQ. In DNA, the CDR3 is TGCGCCAGCAGGGAAGGGGCTCCTTCCTACAATGAGCAGTTCTTC. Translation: CASREGAPSYNEQFF.

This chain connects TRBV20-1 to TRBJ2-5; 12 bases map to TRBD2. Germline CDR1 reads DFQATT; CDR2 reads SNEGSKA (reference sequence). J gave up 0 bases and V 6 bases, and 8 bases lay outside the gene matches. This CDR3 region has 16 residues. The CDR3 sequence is CSATQLAGGHQETQYF. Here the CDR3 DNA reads TGCAGTGCCACACAACTAGCGGGGGGACACCAAGAGACCCAGTACTTC.